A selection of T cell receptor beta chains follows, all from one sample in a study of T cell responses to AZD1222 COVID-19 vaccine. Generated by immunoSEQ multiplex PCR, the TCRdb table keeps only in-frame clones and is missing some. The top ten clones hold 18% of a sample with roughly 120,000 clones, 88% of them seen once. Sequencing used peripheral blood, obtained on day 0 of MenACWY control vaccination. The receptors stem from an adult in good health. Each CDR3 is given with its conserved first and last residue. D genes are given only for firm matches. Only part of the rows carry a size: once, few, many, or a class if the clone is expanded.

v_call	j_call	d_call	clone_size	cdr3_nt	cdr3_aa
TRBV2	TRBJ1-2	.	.	TGTGCCAGCAGCTTCCGCCGGCAAAACTATGGCTACACCTTC	CASSFRRQNYGYTF
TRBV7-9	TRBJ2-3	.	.	TGTGCCAGCAGCAGGGACACCACAGATACGCAGTATTTT	CASSRDTTDTQYF
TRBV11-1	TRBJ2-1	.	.	TGTGCCAGCAGTAAATTTTTGAACAATGAGCAGTTCTTC	CASSKFLNNEQFF
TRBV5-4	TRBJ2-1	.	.	TGTGCCAGCAGCTTGGGGGTAGCAGAGATTAATGAGCAGTTCTTC	CASSLGVAEINEQFF
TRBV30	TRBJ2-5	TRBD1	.	TGTGCCTGGAGTATCCAACGAGGGGGCCGGGAGACCCAGTACTTC	CAWSIQRGGRETQYF
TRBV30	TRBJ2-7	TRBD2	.	TGTGCCTGGAGCGGTGGGGGACTAGCGGGACTGGGCGAGCAGTACTTC	CAWSGGGLAGLGEQYF
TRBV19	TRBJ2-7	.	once	TGTGCCAGTATCCCCAGGGGCTCCTACGAGCAGTACTTC	CASIPRGSYEQYF
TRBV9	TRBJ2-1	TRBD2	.	TGTGCCAGCAGCCGAGGACTAGCGGGAGGTCTTGATGAGCAGTTCTTC	CASSRGLAGGLDEQFF
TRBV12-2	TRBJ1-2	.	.	TGTGCAAGTCGCTTAGTTCCCCGAGATGGCTACACCTTC	CASRLVPRDGYTF
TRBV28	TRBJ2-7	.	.	TGTGCCAGCAGTTTGACGGGACCCTACGAGCAGTACTTC	CASSLTGPYEQYF
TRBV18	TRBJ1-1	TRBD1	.	TGTGCCAGCTCACCTGATACAGGGGGCACTGAAGCTTTCTTT	CASSPDTGGTEAFF
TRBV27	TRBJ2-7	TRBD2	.	TGTGCCAGCAGTTTAGGCGGGAGAGGCGAGCAGTACTTC	CASSLGGRGEQYF
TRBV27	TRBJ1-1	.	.	TGTGCCAGCAGTCCTCCAGGGGAGGGCACTGAAGCTTTCTTT	CASSPPGEGTEAFF
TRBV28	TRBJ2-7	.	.	TGTGCCAGCGGGTCAGTCGAGCAGTACTTC	CASGSVEQYF
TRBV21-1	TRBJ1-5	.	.	TGTGCCAGCAGCCCCAAAGCGCTCCGGGGGATTAAAAATCAGCCCCAGCATTTT	CASSPKALRGIKNQPQHF
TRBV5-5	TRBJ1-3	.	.	TGTGCCAGCAGCTTGGTCAGGGCTGGAAACACCATATATTTT	CASSLVRAGNTIYF
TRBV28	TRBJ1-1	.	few	TGTGCCAGCAGACCCCTTTTTTGGACAGAACTAATTGAAGCTTTCTTT	CASRPLFWTELIEAFF
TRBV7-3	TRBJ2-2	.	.	TGTGCCAGCAGCTTAAGCACGGGCGGGGAGCTGTTTTTT	CASSLSTGGELFF
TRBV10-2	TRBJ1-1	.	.	TGCGCCAGCAGTGGGAAAGGGTCAGGGGTGGGTGCTGAAGCTTTCTTT	CASSGKGSGVGAEAFF
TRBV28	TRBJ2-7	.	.	TGTGCCAGCAGTCCCTTGGGGGTAAAGCGGGAGCAGTACTTC	CASSPLGVKREQYF
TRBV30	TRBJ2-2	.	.	TGTGCCGCGGGAAACACCGGGGAGCTGTTTTTT	CAAGNTGELFF
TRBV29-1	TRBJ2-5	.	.	TGCAGCGTCACTCCAGGGGCAAGAGACCAGTACTTC	CSVTPGARDQYF
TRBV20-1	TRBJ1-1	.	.	TGCAGTGCTAGTAAGGTCGCGACGAACACTGAAGCTTTCTTT	CSASKVATNTEAFF
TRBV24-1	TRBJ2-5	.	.	TGTGCCACCAGTGATTCCGCCACGGCAGGGGTGCAGACCCAGTACTTC	CATSDSATAGVQTQYF
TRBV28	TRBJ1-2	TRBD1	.	TGTGCCAGCAGTATCCCCGGGACAGGGGCCTATGGCTACACCTTC	CASSIPGTGAYGYTF
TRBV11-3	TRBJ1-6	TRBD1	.	TGTGCCAGCAGCCCACCACAGGGAAGGGGGCAAAATTCACCCCTCCACTTT	CASSPPQGRGQNSPLHF
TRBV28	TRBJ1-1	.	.	TGTGCCAGCAGTTCTAACTTGGGGCCTGCTGAAGCTTTCTTT	CASSSNLGPAEAFF
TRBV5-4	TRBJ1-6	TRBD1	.	TGTGCCAGCAGCCTAGGGACAGGGAATTCACCCCTCCACTTT	CASSLGTGNSPLHF
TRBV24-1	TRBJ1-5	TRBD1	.	TGTGCCACCAGTCACGGACAGGGGCGACTCGTTTATAGCAATCAGCCCCAGCATTTT	CATSHGQGRLVYSNQPQHF
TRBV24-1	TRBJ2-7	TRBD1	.	TGTGCCACCAGTGAATCGGGACAGCCCTACGAGCAGTACTTC	CATSESGQPYEQYF
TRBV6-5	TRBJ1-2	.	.	TGTGCCAGCAGTTACGGTGGGGGTCGGAACTATGGCTACACCTTC	CASSYGGGRNYGYTF
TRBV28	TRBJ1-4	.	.	TGTGCCAGCAGTTCCCAAGGGGAGTTAGCAGAAAAACTGTTTTTT	CASSSQGELAEKLFF
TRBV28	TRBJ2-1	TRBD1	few	TGTGCCAGCAGTTCGCCGCGCAGGGGGCCGCTCAATGAGCAGTTCTTC	CASSSPRRGPLNEQFF
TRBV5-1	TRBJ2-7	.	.	TGCGCCAGCAGCTTGGCCCCGGACAAACTCTACGAGCAGTACTTC	CASSLAPDKLYEQYF
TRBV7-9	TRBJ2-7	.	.	TGTGCCAGCAGCTCCGGACAGCGAGGCCCCCTCGAGCAGTACTTC	CASSSGQRGPLEQYF
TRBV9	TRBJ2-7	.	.	TGTGCCAGCAGCGTAGGAATGAGAGGCTACGAGCAGTACTTC	CASSVGMRGYEQYF
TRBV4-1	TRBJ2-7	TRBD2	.	TGCGCCAGCAGCCAATTGAATCTAGATAGACTAGCGGGAGTCCACCACGAGCAGTACTTC	CASSQLNLDRLAGVHHEQYF
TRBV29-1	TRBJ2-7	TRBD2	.	TGCAGCGTTGCCCGACTAGCGGGAGGGTACGAGCAGTACTTC	CSVARLAGGYEQYF
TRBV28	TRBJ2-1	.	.	TGTGCCAGCAATCTCGGGCGCAATGAGCAGTTCTTC	CASNLGRNEQFF
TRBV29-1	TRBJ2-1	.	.	TGCAGCGTTGAAGATCTCGCCAGGCGCGCCTACAATGAGCAGTTCTTC	CSVEDLARRAYNEQFF
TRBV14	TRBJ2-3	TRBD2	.	TGTGCCAGCAGCCGGAATAGCGGGAGGGGCACAGATACGCAGTATTTT	CASSRNSGRGTDTQYF
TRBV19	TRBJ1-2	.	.	TGTGCCAGTAGTCGAACGGGGCGCGGCGGCTACACCTTC	CASSRTGRGGYTF
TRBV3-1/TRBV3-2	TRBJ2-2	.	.	TGTGCCAGCAGCCAAGGGGTGGGGCGGACCGGGGAGCTGTTTTTT	CASSQGVGRTGELFF